This TCR beta chain was retrieved from a study of somatic mutations in cytotoxic T cells in rheumatoid arthritis. Overall study: Patients gave 30 ml EDTA peripheral blood immediately after diagnosis, prior to starting treatment.

Generated by immunoSEQ multiplex PCR, the TCRdb table keeps only in-frame clones and is missing some. The sample holds just over 20,000 clones; approximately 80% are singletons and the top ten take approximately 15%. The CDR3 is 14 amino acids. From germline, CDR1 is SSHAT and CDR2 FNYEAQ (reference sequence). Study-level points and caveats: Patients with rheumatoid arthritis did not differ significantly from age-matched healthy controls in CD8+ T-cell clonality. Patients with rheumatoid arthritis, but not healthy controls, had CD8+ clonality that increased with age.

Turning to this clone: Antigen specificity is unknown. Its ends do not fully match the called genes, so a read error is possible.

The sequence came from an adult with rheumatoid arthritis. The rearrangement links TRBV7-7 to TRBJ2-7; no definite D call. The sample was CD8+ T cells sorted from blood. The CDR3 DNA reads as TGTGCTAGCAGCCCCCTAACTGATACCTACGAGCAGTACTTC. This encodes CASSPLTDTYEQYF.